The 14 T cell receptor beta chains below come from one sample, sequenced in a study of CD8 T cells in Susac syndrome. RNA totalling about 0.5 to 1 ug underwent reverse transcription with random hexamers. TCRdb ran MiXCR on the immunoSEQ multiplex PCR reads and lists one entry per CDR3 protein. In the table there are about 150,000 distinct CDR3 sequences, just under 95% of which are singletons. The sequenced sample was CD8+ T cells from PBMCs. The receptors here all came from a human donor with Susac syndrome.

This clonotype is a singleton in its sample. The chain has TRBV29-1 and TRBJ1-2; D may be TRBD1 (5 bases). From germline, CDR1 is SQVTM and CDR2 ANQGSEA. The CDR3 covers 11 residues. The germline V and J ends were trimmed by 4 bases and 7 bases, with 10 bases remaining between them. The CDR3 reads CSVGGRAGYTF. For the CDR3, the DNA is TGCAGCGTTGGAGGCAGGGCTGGCTACACCTTC.

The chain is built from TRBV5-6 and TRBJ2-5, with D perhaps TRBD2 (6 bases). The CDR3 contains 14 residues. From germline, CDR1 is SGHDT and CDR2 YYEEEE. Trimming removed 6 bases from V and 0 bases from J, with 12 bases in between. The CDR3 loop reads CASKIGGYQETQYF. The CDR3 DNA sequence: TGTGCCAGCAAAATAGGAGGGTACCAAGAGACCCAGTACTTC.

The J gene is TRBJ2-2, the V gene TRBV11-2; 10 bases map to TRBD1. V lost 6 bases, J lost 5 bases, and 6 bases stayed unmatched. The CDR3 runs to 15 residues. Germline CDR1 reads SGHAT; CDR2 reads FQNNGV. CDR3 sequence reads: CASRPRQGATGELFF. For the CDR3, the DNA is TGTGCCAGCAGACCAAGACAGGGGGCAACCGGGGAGCTGTTTTTT. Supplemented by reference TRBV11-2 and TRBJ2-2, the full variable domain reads EAGVAQSPRYKIIEKRQSVAFWCNPISGHATLYWYQQILGQGPKLLIQFQNNGVVDDSQLPKDRFSAERLKGVDSTLKIQPAKLEDSAVYLCASRPRQGATGELFFGEGSRLTVL.

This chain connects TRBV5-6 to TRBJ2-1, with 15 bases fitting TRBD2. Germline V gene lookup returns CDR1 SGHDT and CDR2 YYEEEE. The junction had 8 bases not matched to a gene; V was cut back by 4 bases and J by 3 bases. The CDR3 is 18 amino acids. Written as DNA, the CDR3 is TGTGCCAGCAGCACGGGACTAGCGGGAGGTCCTTTCTACAATGAGCAGTTCTTC. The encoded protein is CASSTGLAGGPFYNEQFF.

The CDR3 nucleotides are TGTGCCAGCAGCCTAGAGTCCAATGAGCAGTTCTTC. The encoded protein is CASSLESNEQFF. The gene calls are TRBV9 and TRBJ2-1; D is unclear. Deletions cut 4 bases from V and 6 bases from J, with 8 bases between. This CDR3 spans 12 amino acids. In germline, CDR1 is SGDLS, CDR2 YYNGEE.

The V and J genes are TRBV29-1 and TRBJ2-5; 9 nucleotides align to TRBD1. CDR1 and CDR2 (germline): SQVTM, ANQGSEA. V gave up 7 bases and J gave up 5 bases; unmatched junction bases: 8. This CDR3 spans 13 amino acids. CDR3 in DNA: TGCAGCGCTCGGACAGGGGCATCCGAGACCCAGTACTTC. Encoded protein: CSARTGASETQYF.

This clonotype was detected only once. Here the CDR3 reads CARAGRSSYNEQFF. CDR3 nucleotide sequence: TGTGCAAGAGCGGGACGTAGCTCCTACAATGAGCAGTTCTTC. The chain links TRBV9 to TRBJ2-1; 7 bases fit TRBD2. Germline loops: CDR1 SGDLS, CDR2 YYNGEE. CDR3 size: 14 residues.

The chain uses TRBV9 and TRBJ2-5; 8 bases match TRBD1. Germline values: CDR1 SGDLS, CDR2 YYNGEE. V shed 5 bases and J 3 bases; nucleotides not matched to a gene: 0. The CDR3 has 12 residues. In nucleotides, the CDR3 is TGTGCCAGCAGGGGACAGGAAGAGACCCAGTACTTC. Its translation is CASRGQEETQYF.

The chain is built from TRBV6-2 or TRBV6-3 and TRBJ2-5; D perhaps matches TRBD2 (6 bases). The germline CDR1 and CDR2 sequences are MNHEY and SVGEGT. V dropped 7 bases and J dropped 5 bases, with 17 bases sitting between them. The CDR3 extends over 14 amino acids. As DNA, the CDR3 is TGTGCCAGCACCCCGAGGTGGAGGGGCGAGACCCAGTACTTC. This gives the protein CASTPRWRGETQYF.

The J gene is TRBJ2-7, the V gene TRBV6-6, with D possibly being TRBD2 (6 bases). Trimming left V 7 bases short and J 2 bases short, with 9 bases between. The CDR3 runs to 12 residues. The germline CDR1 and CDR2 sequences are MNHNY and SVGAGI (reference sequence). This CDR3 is CASKAGPYEQYF. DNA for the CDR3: TGTGCCAGCAAAGCGGGCCCCTACGAGCAGTACTTC.

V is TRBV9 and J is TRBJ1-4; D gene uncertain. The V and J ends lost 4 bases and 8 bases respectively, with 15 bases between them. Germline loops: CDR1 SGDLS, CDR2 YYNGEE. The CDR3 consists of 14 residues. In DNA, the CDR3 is TGTGCCAGCAGCCCAGGTTCAGGAGGAGAAAAACTGTTTTTT. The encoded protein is CASSPGSGGEKLFF.

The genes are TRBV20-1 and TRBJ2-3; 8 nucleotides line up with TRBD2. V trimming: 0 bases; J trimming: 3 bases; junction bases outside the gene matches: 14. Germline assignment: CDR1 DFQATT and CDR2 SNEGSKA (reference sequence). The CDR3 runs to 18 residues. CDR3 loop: CSARDLVVPAGATDTQYF. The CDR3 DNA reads TGCAGTGCTAGAGATCTTGTAGTCCCAGCGGGAGCAACAGATACGCAGTATTTT.

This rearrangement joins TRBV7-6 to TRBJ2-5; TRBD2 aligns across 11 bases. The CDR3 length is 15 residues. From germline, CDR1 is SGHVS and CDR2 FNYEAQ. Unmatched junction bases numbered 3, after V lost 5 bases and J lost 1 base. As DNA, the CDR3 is TGTGCCAGCAGCCCCGGGACTAGCGGCCAAGAGACCCAGTACTTC. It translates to CASSPGTSGQETQYF.

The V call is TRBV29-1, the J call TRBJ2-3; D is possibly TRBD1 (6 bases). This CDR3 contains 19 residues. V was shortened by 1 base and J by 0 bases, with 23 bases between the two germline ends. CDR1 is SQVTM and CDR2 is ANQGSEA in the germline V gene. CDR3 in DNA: TGCAGCGTTGAAGCCCTGGACAGCGGTGTAGGGATTAGCACAGATACGCAGTATTTT. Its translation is CSVEALDSGVGISTDTQYF.